This T cell receptor beta chain stems from a study of blood T cell repertoires in COVID-19. Profiling relied on immunoSEQ multiplex PCR, and the TCRdb table lists in-frame clones only, not all of them. This table has some 340,000 clones, more than 85% appearing once. The ends were cut back, 10 bases at V and 5 bases at J, with 18 bases in the middle. The CDR3 sequence is 13 residues long. Germline CDR1 reads MDHEN; CDR2 reads SYDVKM. Categorization into cohorts depended on clinical history that participants reported. The clonotype comes from a woman under 40 who had been exposed to COVID-19. The source material was PBMCs or T cells enriched from blood (not recorded which). V usage is TRBV28 and J usage is TRBJ2-7; D is perhaps TRBD2 (7 bases). CDR3 loop: CATDTGGFHEQYF. The CDR3 DNA sequence: TGTGCCACCGACACGGGGGGCTTCCACGAGCAGTACTTC. The full variable domain, in which reference TRBV28 and TRBJ2-7 provide the parts outside the CDR3, is DVKVTQSSRYLVKRTGEKVFLECVQDMDHENMFWYRQDPGLGLRLIYFSYDVKMKEKGDIPEGYSVSREKKERFSLILESASTNQTSMYLCATDTGGFHEQYFGPGTRLTVT.